This TCR beta chain was identified during a study of Graves' ophthalmopathy and Graves' hyperthyroidism. Study context: At the time of initial diagnosis and before any treatment, peripheral blood was collected.

Germline V gene data show CDR1 as LGHNA and CDR2 as YSLEER. The CDR3 spans 18 residues. Trimming cost V 0 bases and J 9 bases; bases outside gene matches: 11. Transcripts of RNA were the source for amplifying TCR beta CDR3 regions. The authors performed first-round RT-PCR with HTBI primers and then a second-round multiplex PCR. One entry per CDR3 protein results from TCRdb running MiXCR on the multiplex PCR reads. The sample carries roughly 400,000 distinct CDR3 sequences, about a sixth recorded once. In this sample, this clonotype turned up many times. Its target is not known. Study results and limitations: The model achieved about 70% sensitivity and 72% to 75% specificity for ophthalmopathy progression.

The sample comprised peripheral blood. The source is an adult woman with stable Graves' hyperthyroidism. This rearrangement joins TRBV4-3 to TRBJ1-6; TRBD1 matches 10 bases. Here the CDR3 reads CASSQDWTGGSWGSPLHF. In DNA, the CDR3 is TGCGCCAGCAGCCAAGATTGGACAGGGGGATCTTGGGGTTCACCCCTCCACTTT.